A selection of T cell receptor beta chains follows, all from one sample in a study of CD4 T cells in relation to SARS-CoV-2 and coronaviruses. No antigen has been assigned to these receptors. Sequencing used immunoSEQ multiplex PCR; TCRdb keeps in-frame clones, though not all of them. The sample lists 9,000 to 15,000 clones, 70% to 85% seen once, with about an eighth in the top ten. The sample consisted of CD4+ T cells from PBMCs, cultured in vitro. The receptors derive from a human donor in good health. The CDR3 runs from the conserved cysteine through the conserved F or W. D genes are given only for firm matches. The size field is filled for only some rows; it gives once, few, many or a size class.

j_call,v_call,clone_size,d_call,cdr3_nt,cdr3_aa
TRBJ1-1,TRBV25-1,NA,NA,TGTGCCAGCATTGACAGTAGGACTGAAGCTTTCTTT,CASIDSRTEAFF
TRBJ1-2,TRBV27,few,TRBD1,TGTGCCAGCAGCCGAGTAAACAGGGGAGATGGCTACACCTTC,CASSRVNRGDGYTF
TRBJ2-7,TRBV19,NA,NA,TGTGCCAGTAGTGCCCGGACCGGCTCAGACGAGCAGTACTTC,CASSARTGSDEQYF
TRBJ2-3,TRBV14,NA,TRBD2,TGTGCCAGCAGCCAAGAGTGGGGACTAGACCTTCCAGATACGCAGTATTTT,CASSQEWGLDLPDTQYF
TRBJ1-5,TRBV3-1/TRBV3-2,hyperexpanded,TRBD1,TGTGCCAGCAGCCCAGGGGGCCTATGGAATCAGCCCCAGCATTTT,CASSPGGLWNQPQHF
TRBJ2-1,TRBV10-3,few,NA,TGTGCCATCAGGCCGGAGGTCCACAATGAGCAGTTCTTC,CAIRPEVHNEQFF
TRBJ2-3,TRBV6-2/TRBV6-3,NA,NA,TGTGCCAGCAGCTCAAACTCCAATACGCAGTATTTT,CASSSNSNTQYF
TRBJ2-7,TRBV10-3,NA,NA,TGTGCCATCAGTGCCACCGGGACCAGAGCCCACTACGAGCAGTACTTC,CAISATGTRAHYEQYF
TRBJ2-5,TRBV9,NA,NA,TGTGCCAGCAGCCCCCCTGGTTGGTCGGAGACCCAGTACTTC,CASSPPGWSETQYF
TRBJ2-7,TRBV3-1/TRBV3-2,NA,TRBD2,TGTGCCAGCAGCCAAGATCGGGAGGGTTACGAGCAGTACTTC,CASSQDREGYEQYF
TRBJ2-3,TRBV7-2,large,NA,TGTGCCGGAAGCGACTACCTGAGCACAGATACGCAGTATTTT,CAGSDYLSTDTQYF
TRBJ2-1,TRBV19,NA,TRBD2,TGTGCCAGTAGTCGGGGACTAGCGGGAGGAGGGGAGCAGTTCTTC,CASSRGLAGGGEQFF
TRBJ1-2,TRBV7-8,NA,TRBD1,TGTGCCAGCAGCAGATATCGGACAGGAAGGGTCTATGGCTACACCTTC,CASSRYRTGRVYGYTF
TRBJ1-5,TRBV5-1,NA,NA,TGCGCCAGCAGCTTGGATGCAGGGGAGGGACAGCCCCAGCATTTT,CASSLDAGEGQPQHF
TRBJ1-2,TRBV5-4,NA,NA,TGTGCCAGCAGCTTGGTCGGCAGCAGCGGTGGCTACACCTTC,CASSLVGSSGGYTF
TRBJ2-1,TRBV2,NA,NA,TGTGCCAGCAGTGAAAAGCGGACACTGAGGGGTGAGCAGTTCTTC,CASSEKRTLRGEQFF
TRBJ1-4,TRBV7-9,NA,NA,TGTGCCAGCAGCTTAGGCAGGATGGAGGAAAAACTGTTTTTT,CASSLGRMEEKLFF